Reported below is one T cell receptor beta chain. The target antigen is unknown. Second-dose schedules of about 4 or about 12 weeks were combined. Trimming cost V 3 bases and J 8 bases, with 7 bases left between them. CDR1 and CDR2 from the germline V gene are MDHEN and SYDVKM. The CDR3 has 11 amino acids. The sample comes from a study of T cell responses to AZD1222 COVID-19 vaccine. Study-wide findings and caveats: Recipients of two AZD1222 doses showed rising Spike-specific TCR breadth and depth.

TCRdb's copy holds only in-frame clones and misses some; the assay was immunoSEQ multiplex PCR. The sample has some 81,000 clones, around 85% seen once. The clonotype was recovered from an adult who received the AZD1222 COVID-19 vaccine. The material sequenced was peripheral blood, taken 28 days after the second AZD1222 dose. The genes are TRBV28 and TRBJ1-2, with D uncertain. The CDR3 sequence is CASSFGRGYTF. In DNA, the CDR3 is TGTGCCAGCAGTTTTGGAAGAGGCTACACCTTC.